This record looks at one TCR beta chain sequence and its context. The antigen is undetermined. Clones were read by immunoSEQ multiplex PCR, and TCRdb kept only the in-frame ones, dropping some. The data show 2 million to 3 million clones, around 94% seen once. This entry belongs to a study of shared clonotypes between healthy human individuals. The study's findings and limits: There were few donors, and this limited the genetic and exposure-history diversity represented.

Sequencing input: naive CD4+ T cells sorted from blood. Specified subset: CD45RA+ positively selected. This TCR derives from a man aged 18-30 years in good health.

In nucleotides, the CDR3 is TGTGCCTGGAGTACAGGGATCGCGAACACCGGGGAGCTGTTTTTT. It codes for CAWSTGIANTGELFF. The chain uses TRBV30 and TRBJ2-2, with D possibly TRBD1 on 6 matching bases. Germline V CDR1 and CDR2: GTSNPN, SVGIG (reference sequence). This CDR3 spans 15 amino acids. The germline V and J ends were trimmed by 2 bases and 0 bases, with 10 bases remaining between them.